What follows describes a single T cell receptor beta chain. Its specificity is not known. This entry is derived from a study of T cell responses to AZD1222 COVID-19 vaccine. Regarding the study as a whole: Spike-specific TCR breadth and depth grew following two AZD1222 doses. Researchers took repertoire samples only after the peak T cell response had come.

The table came from immunoSEQ multiplex PCR; TCRdb's copy has only in-frame clones and leaves some out. This table holds 140,000 to 150,000 clones, approximately 89% found once. The CDR3 runs to 15 residues. V shed 4 bases and J 7 bases; nucleotides not matched to a gene: 12. Germline CDR1 reads SGDLS; CDR2 reads YYNGEE. The clonotype comes from an adult in good health. The sample here was peripheral blood, taken on day 0 of AZD1222 vaccination. The rearrangement uses TRBV9 and TRBJ2-5; TRBD1 aligns across 8 bases. This CDR3 is CASSNRQGAEGTQYF. The CDR3 DNA reads TGTGCCAGCAGCAACCGCCAGGGGGCGGAGGGGACCCAGTACTTC. Supplemented by reference TRBV9 and TRBJ2-5, the full variable domain reads DSGVTQTPKHLITATGQRVTLRCSPRSGDLSVYWYQQSLDQGLQFLIQYYNGEERAKGNILERFSAQQFPDLHSELNLSSLELGDSALYFCASSNRQGAEGTQYFGPGTRLLVL.